The 16 T cell receptor beta chains presented below share a single source sample, sequenced in a study of blood T cells in healthy people across ages. The authors ran a second PCR of roughly 6 to 12 cycles using a sample-barcoded 5' primer and a J-beta primer mix. Using its own MiXCR run on the 5' RACE reads, TCRdb lists one record per CDR3 protein. The repertoire consists of about 800,000 distinct CDR3 sequences, with more than 45% occurring once and the leading ten covering approximately 23%. Sequencing was performed on blood. The receptors were sampled from a young man in good health.

This clonotype has a single count. The chain employs TRBV7-2 and TRBJ2-7, with D hard to call. Germline CDR1 reads SGHTA; CDR2 reads FQGNSA. CDR3 size: 12 residues. Trimming removed 4 bases at V and 4 bases at J, with 8 bases between. CDR3 sequence: CASSSAYYEQYF. In DNA form, the CDR3 reads TGTGCCAGCAGCTCCGCCTATTACGAGCAGTACTTC. Using reference TRBV7-2 and TRBJ2-7 for the parts outside the CDR3, the full variable domain is GAGVSQSPSNKVTEKGKDVELRCDPISGHTALYWYRQSLGQGLEFLIYFQGNSAPDKSGLPSDRFSAERTGGSVSTLTIQRTQQEDSAVYLCASSSAYYEQYFGPGTRLTVT.

The V and J genes are TRBV20-1 and TRBJ2-3, with 10 bases that match TRBD2. Germline V gene lookup returns CDR1 DFQATT and CDR2 SNEGSKA (reference sequence). This CDR3 contains 10 residues. The CDR3 here is CSGERGGQYF. CDR3 DNA: TGCAGCGGAGAGCGGGGGGGGCAGTATTTT.

The rearrangement uses TRBV5-1 and TRBJ2-3, with D perhaps TRBD1 (6 bases). V was pared by 7 bases and J by 2 bases, with 14 bases between. The length of the CDR3 is 14 residues. CDR1 is SGHRS and CDR2 is YFSETQ in the germline V gene. The CDR3 DNA follows: TGCGCCAGCTCCCCTCAGGGGACCACAGATACGCAGTATTTT. This codes for CASSPQGTTDTQYF.

V usage is TRBV4-3 and J usage is TRBJ2-3, with TRBD2 matching over 7 bases. Losses at the gene ends were 8 bases for V and 0 bases for J; bases not matched to a gene: 17. The germline V gene has CDR1 LGHNA and CDR2 YSLEER. The CDR3 covers 18 residues. The CDR3 DNA reads as TGCGCCAGCTCGGGATCGTGGCTAGCGGATTCTAGCACAGATACGCAGTATTTT. This sequence encodes CASSGSWLADSSTDTQYF.

The sample holds a few counts of this clonotype. The rearrangement uses TRBV6-1 and TRBJ2-4; 13 nucleotides match TRBD2. V trimming: 5 bases; J trimming: 13 bases; junction bases outside the gene matches: 8. Germline V gives CDR1 MNHNS, CDR2 SASEGT. There are 14 residues in the CDR3. The CDR3 sequence is CASSTGLAGAEQYF. The CDR3 coding sequence is TGTGCCAGCAGTACCGGACTAGCGGGAGCTGAGCAGTACTTC.

The chain is built from TRBV9 and TRBJ2-1; TRBD1 matches 7 bases. CDR3 length: 15 residues. Per germline, CDR1 SGDLS and CDR2 YYNGEE. Trimming took 4 bases from V and 4 from J; bases not matched to a gene: 8. The CDR3 here is CASSQIGTAYNEQFF. The CDR3, as DNA: TGTGCCAGCAGCCAAATCGGGACAGCTTACAATGAGCAGTTCTTC.

This sequence joins TRBV11-2 and TRBJ1-2; 7 bases align to TRBD1. The CDR3 has 16 amino acids. Germline-derived CDR1 and CDR2 are SGHAT and FQNNGV. The V segment lost 5 bases and the J segment 1 base; nucleotides outside the gene matches: 10. CDR3 sequence reads: CASSQRSTGDNYGYTF. CDR3 in DNA: TGTGCCAGCAGCCAACGGTCAACAGGGGATAACTATGGCTACACCTTC. The full variable domain, rest sourced from reference TRBV11-2 and TRBJ1-2, is EAGVAQSPRYKIIEKRQSVAFWCNPISGHATLYWYQQILGQGPKLLIQFQNNGVVDDSQLPKDRFSAERLKGVDSTLKIQPAKLEDSAVYLCASSQRSTGDNYGYTFGSGTRLTVV.

The chain recombines TRBV20-1 with TRBJ2-7; D is possibly TRBD2 (5 bases). V was shortened by 6 bases and J by 4 bases, with 13 bases between the two germline ends. This CDR3 has 12 residues. Per germline, CDR1 DFQATT and CDR2 SNEGSKA (reference sequence). CDR3 sequence: CSATTGSYEQYF. The CDR3 DNA sequence: TGCAGTGCCACGACGGGATCGTACGAGCAGTACTTC.

This clonotype was seen a few times. The chain employs TRBV7-2 and TRBJ2-3; 8 bases line up with TRBD2. The V segment lost 5 bases and the J segment 2 bases; nucleotides outside the gene matches: 9. Germline assignment: CDR1 SGHTA and CDR2 FQGNSA. This CDR3 comprises 16 residues. The CDR3 nucleotides are TGTGCCAGCAGCCCCAGGGTAGCGGGGAACACAGATACGCAGTATTTT. It specifies CASSPRVAGNTDTQYF.

The chain recombines TRBV7-2 with TRBJ1-2; 7 bases are a match to TRBD1. CDR3 size: 14 residues. Germline CDR1 reads SGHTA; CDR2 reads FQGNSA. The V segment lost 6 bases and the J segment 8 bases; nucleotides outside the gene matches: 12. CDR3 nucleotides: TGTGCCAGCAGTGCGACAGGGATACAGCGAGGCTACACCTTC. This encodes CASSATGIQRGYTF.

The V call is TRBV6-5, the J call TRBJ1-5; the D is unclear. The CDR3 totals 14 residues. Trimming pared 5 bases from V and 4 bases from J, leaving 12 bases between. Germline assignment: CDR1 MNHEY and CDR2 SVGAGI. CDR3 loop: CASSPISPNQPQHF. In DNA form, the CDR3 reads TGTGCCAGCAGTCCCATCTCTCCTAATCAGCCCCAGCATTTT.

The V gene is TRBV3-1, the J gene TRBJ1-2; the D is unclear. With 1 base removed from V and 8 bases from J, the gap between germline ends came to 14 bases. This CDR3 region has 14 residues. Germline V CDR1 and CDR2: LGHDT, YNNKEL (reference sequence). The CDR3: CASSQGFNLQGYTF. The CDR3 DNA reads as TGTGCCAGCAGCCAAGGGTTCAACCTCCAGGGCTACACCTTC.

The CDR3 DNA sequence: TGCGCCAGCAGCTTGCTACTAGCGGGGGGGCGGAATACGCAGTATTTT. The encoded protein is CASSLLLAGGRNTQYF. The genes are TRBV5-1 and TRBJ2-3; 13 bases align to TRBD2. V was pared by 1 base and J by 7 bases, with 6 bases of the junction left unmatched. The CDR3 spans 16 residues. Germline CDR1 is SGHRS and CDR2 is YFSETQ.

This CDR3 is CSVEDPQNYGYTF. The CDR3 coding sequence is TGCAGCGTTGAAGATCCCCAAAACTATGGCTACACCTTC. J is TRBJ1-2 and V is TRBV29-1; D is unresolved. Germline V gene lookup returns CDR1 SQVTM and CDR2 ANQGSEA. The CDR3 sequence is 13 residues long. Trimming cost V 0 bases and J 2 bases, with 7 bases left between them. Combining the CDR3 with reference TRBV29-1 and TRBJ1-2 gives the whole variable domain SAVISQKPSRDICQRGTSLTIQCQVDSQVTMMFWYRQQPGQSLTLIATANQGSEATYESGFVIDKFPISRPNLTFSTLTVSNMSPEDSSIYLCSVEDPQNYGYTFGSGTRLTVV.

The rearrangement links TRBV11-3 to TRBJ1-5, with no clear D. CDR3 length: 14 amino acids. Germline CDR1 SGHNT, CDR2 YENEEA. The germline V and J ends were trimmed by 7 bases and 0 bases, with 10 bases remaining between them. The CDR3 DNA follows: TGTGCCAGCAACGACGCGACTAGCAATCAGCCCCAGCATTTT. Protein: CASNDATSNQPQHF.

This clonotype was counted between two and nine times. This chain joins TRBV20-1 and TRBJ2-6; D may correspond to TRBD1 or TRBD2 (5 bases each). CDR1 DFQATT and CDR2 SNEGSKA come from the germline V gene (reference sequence). This CDR3 has 16 amino acids. Between the trimmed V and J ends, which lost 0 bases and 0 bases, there was a span of 9 bases. The CDR3 DNA sequence: TGCAGTGCTAGAGAGGGACCCATCTCTGGGGCCAACGTCCTGACTTTC. Residues: CSAREGPISGANVLTF.